Presented here are 21 T cell receptor beta chains from one specimen sequenced in a study of neurological immune-mediated disorders. Using its own MiXCR run on the 5' RACE reads, TCRdb lists one record per CDR3 protein. This table has 25,000 to 35,000 distinct CDR3 sequences, 4% appearing once. Input material: CD4+ T cells from blood. These receptors all come from a middle-aged woman in good health.

This clonotype has at least ten counts. The V call is TRBV7-6, the J call TRBJ2-7; D not certain. CDR1 and CDR2 (germline): SGHVS, FNYEAQ. The CDR3 length is 12 residues. Trimming shortened V by 2 bases and J by 1 base, and 3 bases separated the two germline ends. CDR3 amino acids: CASSLRSYEQYF. Here the CDR3 DNA reads TGTGCCAGCAGCTTAAGGTCCTACGAGCAGTACTTC.

This clonotype was picked up many times. This chain joins TRBV3-1 and TRBJ2-7, with no clear D. The CDR3 consists of 15 residues. V was trimmed by 0 bases and J by 6 bases, leaving 15 bases between them. Germline CDR1 LGHDT, CDR2 YNNKEL (reference sequence). The CDR3 reads CASSQDSGSRGEQYF. The DNA for the CDR3 is TGTGCCAGCAGCCAAGATTCGGGTAGTCGTGGCGAGCAGTACTTC.

This clonotype was found many times. The chain has TRBV5-1 and TRBJ2-5, with D perhaps matching TRBD2 (5 bases). Germline-derived CDR1 and CDR2 are SGHRS and YFSETQ. Trimming shortened V by 2 bases and J by 5 bases, and 10 bases separated the two germline ends. The CDR3 spans 13 residues. The CDR3 DNA follows: TGCGCCAGCAGCTTCCAGACGGGGGAGACCCAGTACTTC. Translated: CASSFQTGETQYF.

This clonotype showed up many times. The rearrangement links TRBV3-1 to TRBJ2-1; D ambiguous. The germline V gene has CDR1 LGHDT and CDR2 YNNKEL (reference sequence). Deletions cut 4 bases from V and 13 bases from J, with 17 bases between. The CDR3 runs to 13 residues. CDR3 sequence (DNA): TGTGCCAGCAGCCCCGGCGACGGTCTCGGACAGTTCTTC. This encodes CASSPGDGLGQFF.

The chain uses TRBV4-2 and TRBJ1-5; D remains unclear. The germline V gene has CDR1 LGHNA and CDR2 YNFKEQ. This CDR3 region has 15 residues. The V and J ends lost 1 base and 5 bases respectively, with 12 bases between them. The CDR3 nucleotides are TGTGCCAGCAGCCAAGGGGGAAGCTCTGATCAGCCCCAGCATTTT. This codes for CASSQGGSSDQPQHF.

In this sample, this clonotype turned up many times. V usage is TRBV15 and J usage is TRBJ2-3; TRBD1 might be the D (7 bases). The CDR3 contains 15 residues. CDR1 is LNHNV, CDR2 YYDKDF, per germline (reference sequence). The V and J ends lost 3 bases and 0 bases respectively, with 10 bases between them. CDR3 bases: TGTGCCACCAGCAGGACAGGGACTAGCACAGATACGCAGTATTTT. The encoded protein is CATSRTGTSTDTQYF.

This clonotype was seen at least ten times. This chain links TRBV3-1 with TRBJ2-7; TRBD2 agrees at 8 bases. V shed 1 base, J shed 0 bases, and the junction held 2 bases outside the gene matches. The V gene's germline CDR1 is LGHDT and CDR2 YNNKEL (reference sequence). The CDR3 is 15 residues long. CDR3 in amino acids: CASSQAGGSSYEQYF. The CDR3 coding sequence is TGTGCCAGCAGCCAAGCGGGGGGGAGCTCCTACGAGCAGTACTTC.

This clonotype has at least ten counts. The V call is TRBV20-1, the J call TRBJ2-7; D might be TRBD2 (5 bases). From germline, CDR1 is DFQATT and CDR2 SNEGSKA (reference sequence). This CDR3 spans 13 amino acids. V was pared by 4 bases and J by 2 bases, with 12 bases between. CDR3 nucleotides: TGCAGTGCTAAGATGGGAGCAACCTACGAGCAGTACTTC. The encoded protein is CSAKMGATYEQYF.

Ten or more counts support this clonotype. V is TRBV20-1 and J is TRBJ2-1; D perhaps matches TRBD2 (5 bases). Germline CDR1 and CDR2: DFQATT and SNEGSKA (reference sequence). Trimming removed 5 bases from V and 8 bases from J, with 16 bases in between. This CDR3 contains 13 residues. Here the CDR3 reads CSARLAWVDEQFF. CDR3 DNA sequence: TGCAGTGCTCGCCTAGCATGGGTAGATGAGCAGTTCTTC.

This clonotype was recorded at least ten times. The J gene is TRBJ2-1, the V gene TRBV20-1, with 12 bases identical to TRBD2. This CDR3 contains 15 residues. Germline V gene sequence: CDR1 DFQATT, CDR2 SNEGSKA (reference sequence). Here the CDR3 reads CRFLETSGSSEMGFF. In nucleotides, the CDR3 is TGCAGGTTTCTTGAGACTAGCGGGAGCTCCGAAATGGGGTTCTTC.

As for this clonotype: The junction departs from the called germline gene at one end, perhaps through a read error. J is TRBJ2-3 and V is TRBV6-1; a possible D gene is TRBD2 (7 bases). Germline V gene lookup returns CDR1 MNHNS and CDR2 SASEGT. The CDR3 consists of 11 residues. The CDR3, as DNA: TGTGCCACCCCTGGGGGGGGGGCCTGTTTTTTT. This codes for CATPGGGACFF.

This clonotype was observed at least ten times. The V call is TRBV7-2, the J call TRBJ2-4; D is ambiguous. The ends were cut back, 1 base at V and 6 bases at J, with 7 bases in the middle. This CDR3 has 13 amino acids. Germline CDR1 and CDR2: SGHTA and FQGNSA. This CDR3 is CASSLETLNIQYF. In nucleotides, the CDR3 is TGTGCCAGCAGCTTAGAAACCCTAAACATTCAGTACTTC.

This clonotype has ten or more counts. DNA for the CDR3: TGCCACACTAGCGGGAGGGCCAATGAGCAGTTCTTC. Its translation: CHTSGRANEQFF. The chain combines TRBV20-1 with TRBJ2-1; 13 bases line up with TRBD2. The CDR3 has 12 amino acids. From germline, CDR1 is DFQATT and CDR2 SNEGSKA (reference sequence).

CDR3 sequence reads: CASSGTVADTQYF. The CDR3, as DNA: TGTGCCAGCTCCGGGACAGTGGCAGATACGCAGTATTTT. The chain links TRBV18 to TRBJ2-3; 7 bases align to TRBD1. The CDR3 totals 13 residues. J lost 4 bases, V lost 6 bases, and 4 bases had no gene match. Germline CDR1 reads KGHSH; CDR2 reads LQKENI.

This clonotype occurred once. The chain employs TRBV20-1 and TRBJ2-3; D is ambiguous. The germline gives CDR1 DFQATT, CDR2 SNEGSKA (reference sequence). The CDR3 sequence is 14 residues long. V shed 5 bases and J shed 12 bases, with 24 bases lying between them. As DNA, the CDR3 is TGCAGTGCTTCGCCGGCCAATTTCCAAGAGACCCAGTATTTT. Its protein product is CSASPANFQETQYF.

The sample holds many counts of this clonotype. DNA of the CDR3: TGCGCCAGCAGCTTGATAGCGGGGGGGGTTGGAAATGAGCAGTTCTTC. The encoded protein is CASSLIAGGVGNEQFF. V and J are TRBV5-1 and TRBJ2-1, with 11 bases that match TRBD2. Trimming took 1 base from V and 7 from J; bases not matched to a gene: 7. CDR3 length equals 16 residues. CDR1 is SGHRS, CDR2 YFSETQ, per germline.

This clonotype was counted many times. The rearrangement uses TRBV2 and TRBJ1-5, with TRBD1 as a possible D gene (6 bases). The V end lost 5 bases, the J end lost 6 bases, and 17 bases lay between the germline ends. There are 15 residues in the CDR3. In germline, CDR1 is SNHLY, CDR2 FYNNEI. CDR3 sequence (DNA): TGTGCCAGCAGTAAGGAGACAGGCTCGCCTCAGCCCCAGCATTTT. Its protein is CASSKETGSPQPQHF.

This clonotype showed up many times. V usage is TRBV6-1 and J usage is TRBJ2-1; no definite D call. The CDR3 is made up of 12 amino acids. Germline CDR1 reads MNHNS; CDR2 reads SASEGT. Deletions cut 1 base from V and 5 bases from J, with 3 bases between. DNA for the CDR3: TGTGCCAGCAGTGAAGTTAACAATGAGCAGTTCTTC. This translates into CASSEVNNEQFF.

This clonotype was observed at least ten times. This chain links TRBV12-3 or TRBV12-4 with TRBJ2-3; D remains ambiguous. This CDR3 has 12 amino acids. V was clipped by 6 bases and J by 6 bases, with 10 bases between them. The CDR3 loop reads CASSPQLDTQYF. The CDR3 DNA follows: TGTGCCAGCAGCCCCCAGTTGGATACGCAGTATTTT.

This clonotype has a count of ten or more. V gene TRBV20-1 combines with J gene TRBJ1-4; D gene unclear. The germline gives CDR1 DFQATT, CDR2 SNEGSKA (reference sequence). V was shortened by 5 bases and J by 1 base, with 8 bases between the two germline ends. The CDR3 consists of 13 residues. CDR3 DNA sequence: TGCAGTGCTGGGGTGGAAACTAATGAAAAACTGTTTTTT. Encoded protein: CSAGVETNEKLFF.

The table lists this clonotype with many counts. A junction boundary mismatches the germline segment, possibly from a read error. The DNA for the CDR3 is TGTGCCAACAGCTACGGACAGGGGGACAATGAGCAGTTCTTC. It encodes CANSYGQGDNEQFF. The chain recombines TRBV7-9 with TRBJ2-1, with 10 bases identical to TRBD1. Germline CDR1 is SEHNR and CDR2 is FQNEAQ (reference sequence). The CDR3 is 14 residues long.